Listed below are T cell receptor beta chains from one sample, sequenced in a study of T cell repertoires in cytomegalovirus infection. TCRdb recomputed calls from the reads with MiXCR, one row per CDR3 protein. The table lists around 490,000 distinct CDR3 sequences, around a quarter of them singletons, with about 13% in the top ten. The source material was PBMCs. The origin of the receptors is a human donor in good health (CMV status not recorded). Some clones in this sample may be carry-over from other donors' samples. CDR3s include the opening cysteine and the closing phenylalanine or tryptophan. The D gene is left open where the match is weak. Only part of the rows carry a size: once, few, many, or a class if the clone is expanded.

>TRBV7-2|TRBJ2-3|many|TRBD2
CASSLGGRPPDTQYF
TGTGCCAGCAGCTTAGGCGGGAGGCCCCCAGATACGCAGTATTTT
>TRBV7-2|TRBJ2-1|.|.
CASSLSGRVGYNEQFF
TGTGCCAGCAGCCTCAGTGGCAGAGTCGGGTACAATGAGCAGTTCTTC
>TRBV19|TRBJ2-2|.|.
CASEKDYPVRGGELFF
TGTGCCAGTGAAAAAGACTACCCGGTTCGGGGCGGGGAGCTGTTTTTT
>TRBV29-1|TRBJ2-3|.|TRBD1
CSVEDLGGRADTQYF
TGCAGCGTTGAAGATCTAGGGGGCCGTGCAGATACGCAGTATTTT
>TRBV7-2|TRBJ1-4|many|.
CASSLGSGVELFF
TGTGCCAGCAGCTTAGGTTCGGGGGTCGAACTGTTTTTT
>TRBV6-5|TRBJ1-2|.|.
CASSPGPRSYTF
TGTGCCAGCAGTCCCGGGCCTCGATCCTACACCTTC
>TRBV24-1|TRBJ2-1|.|.
CATSDATAGAYNEQFF
TGTGCCACCAGTGATGCAACCGCCGGTGCCTACAATGAGCAGTTCTTC
>TRBV19|TRBJ2-3|.|TRBD2
CASSIAATSRSTDTQYF
TGTGCCAGTAGTATCGCCGCGACTAGCAGGAGCACAGATACGCAGTATTTT
>TRBV19|TRBJ1-5|once|.
CASSIETGHNQPQHF
TGTGCCAGTAGTATCGAGACGGGGCATAATCAGCCCCAGCATTTT
>TRBV7-2|TRBJ1-2|few|TRBD1
CASSPYTGGEDGYTF
TGTGCCAGCAGCCCGTATACAGGGGGAGAGGATGGCTACACCTTC
>TRBV12-3/TRBV12-4|TRBJ2-7|.|.
CAGSSFGTPRPYEQYF
TGTGCCGGCAGTTCCTTCGGGACGCCTAGACCCTACGAGCAGTACTTC
>TRBV2|TRBJ1-5|once|.
CASGGGTATQPQHF
TGTGCCAGCGGAGGGGGAACGGCTACTCAGCCCCAGCATTTT
>TRBV6-2/TRBV6-3|TRBJ2-2|.|.
CASRERPLTGELFF
TGTGCCAGCAGGGAGCGGCCCCTAACCGGGGAGCTGTTTTTT
>TRBV10-3|TRBJ1-1|.|.
CAISPRHTEAFF
TGTGCCATCAGTCCCCGACATACTGAAGCTTTCTTT
>TRBV27|TRBJ2-1|few|TRBD1
CASSSPGQGWNEQFF
TGTGCCAGCAGTTCCCCGGGACAGGGTTGGAATGAGCAGTTCTTC
>TRBV27|TRBJ2-1|few|.
CASSLFNIRPREQFF
TGTGCCAGCAGTTTATTCAACATCCGACCACGCGAGCAGTTCTTC
>TRBV18|TRBJ2-7|few|TRBD1
CASSPSGQGYEQYF
TGTGCCAGCTCACCATCGGGACAGGGGTACGAGCAGTACTTC
>TRBV27|TRBJ1-1|.|TRBD1
CASSLSITGVGTEAFF
TGTGCCAGCAGTTTGTCAATCACAGGGGTGGGCACTGAAGCTTTCTTT
>TRBV20-1|TRBJ2-5|few|TRBD2
CSALSGTSGRRETQYF
TGCAGTGCTCTTTCAGGGACTAGCGGGAGGCGGGAGACCCAGTACTTC
>TRBV20-1|TRBJ2-5|once|.
CSARGGPYGETQYF
TGCAGTGCTAGAGGGGGACCGTATGGGGAGACCCAGTACTTC
>TRBV30|TRBJ1-1|.|TRBD1
CAWSVTGGSLKEAFF
TGTGCCTGGAGCGTAACAGGGGGCTCCCTGAAAGAAGCTTTCTTT
>TRBV7-2|TRBJ1-6|many|.
CASSLALGAGNSPLHF
TGTGCCAGCAGCTTAGCGCTAGGGGCTGGTAATTCACCCCTCCACTTT
>TRBV19|TRBJ1-6|.|.
CASSMPPWSPLHF
TGTGCCAGTAGTATGCCGCCATGGTCACCCCTCCACTTT
>TRBV7-9|TRBJ1-5|many|.
CASSSRRENQPQHF
TGTGCCAGCAGCTCCCGCAGGGAAAATCAGCCCCAGCATTTT
>TRBV4-3|TRBJ2-1|few|.
CASSQLQGGEQFF
TGCGCCAGCAGCCAACTACAGGGTGGTGAGCAGTTCTTC
>TRBV11-2|TRBJ2-3|.|TRBD2
CASSQNSGSGRLSDTQYF
TGTGCCAGCAGCCAAAACTCAGGAAGCGGGAGGCTTTCGGATACGCAGTATTTT
>TRBV27|TRBJ1-6|.|.
CASRRVKESPLHF
TGTGCCAGCCGAAGGGTCAAGGAATCACCCCTCCACTTT
>TRBV30|TRBJ2-1|.|.
CAWSVPLRQFF
TGTGCCTGGAGTGTACCGCTTCGGCAGTTCTTC
>TRBV13|TRBJ1-1|.|.
CASSSRAGSEAFF
TGTGCCAGCAGCTCTAGGGCAGGCTCTGAAGCTTTCTTT
>TRBV7-3|TRBJ2-3|few|.
CASSLTTGTPGSTQYF
TGTGCCAGCAGCTTAACCACCGGGACTCCAGGCAGTACGCAGTATTTT
>TRBV20-1|TRBJ2-3|.|TRBD2
CSAPGLAGGTTDTQYF
TGCAGTGCGCCGGGACTAGCGGGAGGAACCACAGATACGCAGTATTTT
>TRBV28|TRBJ1-4|many|.
CASRDMTETNEKLFF
TGTGCCAGCAGGGACATGACAGAAACAAATGAAAAACTGTTTTTT
>TRBV30|TRBJ2-1|.|TRBD2
CAWSATSLHNEQFF
TGTGCCTGGAGTGCGACTAGCCTCCACAATGAGCAGTTCTTC
>TRBV20-1|TRBJ2-2|.|TRBD2
CSAVSGSHQAEELFF
TGCAGTGCTGTGAGCGGGAGCCACCAAGCGGAGGAGCTGTTTTTT
>TRBV7-8|TRBJ2-3|many|TRBD1
CASRNRGRADTQYF
TGTGCCAGCAGGAACAGGGGCCGGGCAGATACGCAGTATTTT
>TRBV7-2|TRBJ1-3|many|.
CASSLSTPMGNTIYF
TGTGCCAGCAGCTTATCTACCCCAATGGGAAACACCATATATTTT
>TRBV20-1|TRBJ2-3|few|TRBD2
CSAGSSGKHTQYF
TGCAGTGCTGGCTCTAGCGGGAAACATACGCAGTATTTT
>TRBV10-1|TRBJ2-5|few|.
CASSVRQGGETQYF
TGCGCCAGCAGTGTGAGACAGGGAGGGGAGACCCAGTACTTC
>TRBV13|TRBJ1-3|.|.
CASSLARYAGNTIYF
TGTGCCAGCAGCTTAGCGCGGTACGCTGGGAACACCATATATTTT